The present TCR beta chain was sequenced within a study of CD8 T cells in ankylosing spondylitis. The authors made TCR beta libraries by quantitative 5'-RACE with molecular barcodes. MiXCR, applied by TCRdb to the 5' RACE reads, yields one record per CDR3 protein. This sample yields some 250,000 distinct CDR3 sequences, of which 7.5% to 9% are seen a single time; around 7% belongs to the top ten. Points from the study as a whole: Clones that were linked to disease were CD8+ and were relatively rare in peripheral blood. Disease-linked clones reportedly concentrated significantly in matched ankylosing spondylitis synovial fluid.

The table lists this clonotype with many counts. Its antigen is undetermined. Germline V lookup: CDR1 MGHDK, CDR2 SYGVNS. The V end was cut by 3 bases, the J end by 5 bases, with 10 bases between. The CDR3 has 13 amino acids. The chain uses TRBV25-1 and TRBJ2-5; the D is unclear. This clonotype originated in a male donor with ankylosing spondylitis or in good health (not recorded which). Source material: blood, either unsorted or a sorted T cell fraction (not recorded which). CDR3: CASSDRRPETQYF. The CDR3 DNA reads as TGTGCCAGCAGTGACCGGCGGCCGGAGACCCAGTACTTC.